The 25 T cell receptor beta chains in this list originate from one sample, sequenced in a study of post-analysis software for immune sequencing data. No antigen is known for these receptors. Study results and caveats: Patients used several TRBV segments, including TRBV5-6, TRBV5-1 and TRBV20-1, more often than controls.

The TCR beta cDNA libraries carried unique molecular identifiers. MiXCR, run by TCRdb on the PCR reads, gives a single entry per CDR3 protein. Altogether hundreds of thousands of distinct CDR3 sequences are present, about 32% being singletons, with the ten largest covering around 0.56%. Material: blood. The receptors derive from a girl between 5 and 17 years old with multiple sclerosis.

The chain employs TRBV20-1 and TRBJ1-1; D might be TRBD1 (5 bases). There are 14 residues in the CDR3. Germline V lookup: CDR1 DFQATT, CDR2 SNEGSKA (reference sequence). Trimming removed 1 base from V and 2 bases from J, with 11 bases in between. CDR3 protein: CSARGRTYNTEAFF. CDR3 coding DNA: TGCAGTGCTAGAGGGAGGACATATAACACTGAAGCTTTCTTT.

This clonotype has just a few counts. The J gene is TRBJ2-3, the V gene TRBV5-1; D remains unclear. Between the trimmed V and J ends, which lost 1 base and 2 bases, there was a span of 14 bases. In germline, CDR1 is SGHRS, CDR2 YFSETQ. CDR3 length equals 16 residues. The CDR3 bases are TGCGCCAGCAGCTTGTCGAGGCAGGCCGCCACAGATACGCAGTATTTT. This sequence encodes CASSLSRQAATDTQYF.

The sample holds a few counts of this clonotype. The CDR3 region is CASSEAGRWGTDTQYF. CDR3 sequence (DNA): TGTGCCAGCAGTGAAGCGGGGAGATGGGGCACAGATACGCAGTATTTT. The V and J genes are TRBV2 and TRBJ2-3; weak D call: TRBD2 (5 bases). The CDR3 is made up of 16 amino acids. The V gene's germline CDR1 is SNHLY and CDR2 FYNNEI. Trimming shortened V by 0 bases and J by 1 base, and 11 bases separated the two germline ends.

The genes are TRBV11-2 and TRBJ2-4; 8 nucleotides align to TRBD2. Germline CDR1 SGHAT, CDR2 FQNNGV. Losses at the gene ends were 2 bases for V and 6 bases for J; bases not matched to a gene: 6. CDR3 length: 15 amino acids. The CDR3 loop reads CASSLSTGGRNIQYF. The CDR3, as DNA: TGTGCCAGCAGCTTAAGTACGGGAGGGCGAAACATTCAGTACTTC.

This clonotype has only a few counts. The chain combines TRBV20-1 with TRBJ1-6; unclear D gene. The V end lost 6 bases, the J end lost 5 bases, and 17 bases lay between the germline ends. Germline V gene sequence: CDR1 DFQATT, CDR2 SNEGSKA (reference sequence). CDR3 size: 15 residues. The CDR3 region is CSASRPRTDNSPLHF. CDR3 in DNA: TGCAGTGCCAGCCGGCCCCGGACGGATAATTCACCCCTCCACTTT.

There are many counts of this clonotype. The gene calls are TRBV3-1 and TRBJ2-7; D call uncertain. The CDR3 spans 11 residues. Germline lookup yields CDR1 LGHDT and CDR2 YNNKEL (reference sequence). With 5 bases removed from V and 7 bases from J, the gap between germline ends came to 9 bases. The CDR3 loop is CASSAPGEQYF. The CDR3 DNA is TGTGCCAGCAGCGCCCCTGGTGAGCAGTACTTC.

The rearrangement uses TRBV29-1 and TRBJ2-3, with a possible D match to TRBD2 (5 bases). Germline V CDR1 and CDR2: SQVTM, ANQGSEA. This CDR3 comprises 13 residues. V was trimmed by 4 bases and J by 3 bases, leaving 11 bases between them. The CDR3: CSVALALTDTQYF. The CDR3 nucleotides read TGCAGCGTTGCGCTAGCCCTGACAGATACGCAGTATTTT.

The DNA of the CDR3 is TGTGCCAGCAGCTTGGGGTTCCTCACCGGGGAGCTGTTTTTT. Protein product: CASSLGFLTGELFF. The rearrangement uses TRBV5-5 and TRBJ2-2; no clear D. V lost 0 bases to trimming and J lost 4 bases, with 7 bases between them. The CDR3 sequence is 14 residues long. Germline V gene sequence: CDR1 SGHKS, CDR2 YYEKEE (reference sequence).

This clonotype appeared a few times. The V call is TRBV6-5, the J call TRBJ2-7; D might be TRBD2 (5 bases). Germline CDR1 reads MNHEY; CDR2 reads SVGAGI. Trimming took off 2 bases at V and 7 bases at J, with 21 bases between the two ends. This CDR3 spans 16 amino acids. This CDR3 is CASSYRGQSLYNEQYF. DNA of the CDR3: TGTGCCAGCAGTTACCGGGGTCAGAGCCTCTACAATGAGCAGTACTTC.

The chain joins TRBV20-1 to TRBJ2-3; the D call may be TRBD1 or TRBD2 (5 bases each). Germline CDR1 and CDR2: DFQATT and SNEGSKA (reference sequence). The CDR3 extends over 14 amino acids. Between the trimmed V and J ends, which lost 8 bases and 5 bases, there was a span of 20 bases. The CDR3 loop reads CSLGTNSFGDTQYF. Written as DNA, the CDR3 is TGCAGTCTCGGGACGAACTCCTTCGGAGATACGCAGTATTTT.

This chain joins TRBV7-9 and TRBJ2-1; 7 nucleotides align to TRBD1. V dropped 4 bases and J dropped 5; count of bases not matched to a gene: 8. The germline V gene has CDR1 SEHNR and CDR2 FQNEAQ (reference sequence). The CDR3 loop spans 15 amino acids. This CDR3 is CASSSTGTVDNEQFF. CDR3 sequence (DNA): TGTGCCAGCAGCTCCACCGGGACAGTCGACAATGAGCAGTTCTTC. Supplemented by reference TRBV7-9 and TRBJ2-1, the full variable domain reads DTGVSQNPRHKITKRGQNVTFRCDPISEHNRLYWYRQTLGQGPEFLTYFQNEAQLEKSRLLSDRFSAERPKGSFSTLEIQRTEQGDSAMYLCASSSTGTVDNEQFFGPGTRLTVL.

This clonotype occurred a few times. The chain is built from TRBV7-9 and TRBJ2-3; D is perhaps TRBD1 (8 bases). The CDR3 has 17 amino acids. Trimming stripped 4 bases from V and 8 bases from J, with 25 bases between. Germline V gene sequence: CDR1 SEHNR, CDR2 FQNEAQ (reference sequence). The CDR3 is CASSSGQGGSLGGTQYF. The DNA of the CDR3 is TGTGCCAGCAGCTCCGGACAGGGAGGGTCCCTCGGTGGTACGCAGTATTTT.

V gene TRBV7-2 combines with J gene TRBJ2-7; perhaps TRBD2 as D (7 bases). The J call may be faulty, since TRBJ2-5 better matches the DNA end. Germline V CDR1 and CDR2: SGHTA, FQGNSA. The CDR3 loop spans 13 amino acids. The CDR3 spells CASSLKAGATQYF. Written as DNA, the CDR3 is TGTGCCAGCAGCTTAAAGGCGGGGGCGACCCAGTACTTC.

The CDR3 DNA sequence: TGCGCCAGCAGCCAAAAGGGGGGCGGAGGTCGGCTGTTTTTT. The encoded protein is CASSQKGGGGRLFF. The chain couples TRBV4-3 to TRBJ2-2, with D perhaps given as TRBD1 or TRBD2 (6 bases each). The CDR3 consists of 14 residues. Per germline, CDR1 LGHNA and CDR2 YSLEER. V was pared by 2 bases and J by 13 bases, with 17 bases between.

The chain's CDR3 is CSVGDLPTNYGYTF. The CDR3 bases are TGCAGCGTGGGGGACCTTCCGACTAACTATGGCTACACCTTC. The chain combines TRBV29-1 with TRBJ1-2, with a possible D match to TRBD1 (5 bases). Germline V gene sequence: CDR1 SQVTM, CDR2 ANQGSEA. The CDR3 loop spans 14 amino acids. The V and J ends lost 6 bases and 0 bases respectively, with 14 bases between them.

This clonotype was counted at least ten times. The chain couples TRBV5-6 to TRBJ2-1; 9 bases agree with TRBD2. The CDR3 runs 14 residues. The germline gives CDR1 SGHDT, CDR2 YYEEEE. With V trimmed by 4 bases and J by 5 bases, 4 bases remained unmatched. The CDR3 region is CASSHGGGDNEQFF. CDR3 DNA sequence: TGTGCCAGCAGCCATGGCGGGGGGGACAATGAGCAGTTCTTC.

The chain has TRBV4-3 and TRBJ2-5, with a tentative D call TRBD1 (6 bases). CDR1 and CDR2 from the germline V gene are LGHNA and YSLEER. The CDR3 has 14 residues. The V and J ends lost 4 bases and 7 bases respectively, with 16 bases between them. DNA for the CDR3: TGCGCCAGCAGCCCTAAACAGGGACCCTCGACCCAGTACTTC. This translates into CASSPKQGPSTQYF.

This clonotype was found many times. V is TRBV18 and J is TRBJ2-7; D is ambiguous. The germline CDR1 and CDR2 sequences are KGHSH and LQKENI. The CDR3 has 12 residues. V lost 8 bases and J 2 bases, leaving 10 bases between the germline ends. The CDR3 region has the DNA TGTGCCAGCAGCCCCAGTGCCTACGAGCAGTACTTC. Residues: CASSPSAYEQYF.

With regard to this clonotype: This may be a read error, as it is one base from a much larger clone. The gene calls are TRBV12-3 or TRBV12-4 and TRBJ1-2; maybe TRBD1 (5 bases). V lost 5 bases to trimming and J lost 7 bases, with 17 bases between them. The CDR3 runs 14 residues. CDR3 nucleotide sequence: TGTGCCAGCAGTGGGACTCAGGCGGGGTTTGGCTACACCTTC. Protein product: CASSGTQAGFGYTF.

The sample holds a few counts of this clonotype. The rearrangement links TRBV7-9 to TRBJ1-1, with D uncertain. The CDR3 contains 12 residues. Between the trimmed V and J ends, which lost 5 bases and 3 bases, there was a span of 7 bases. Germline V gene sequence: CDR1 SEHNR, CDR2 FQNEAQ (reference sequence). The CDR3 sequence is CASSPWDTEAFF. In DNA, the CDR3 is TGTGCCAGCAGCCCGTGGGACACTGAAGCTTTCTTT.

This clonotype was counted a few times. V and J are TRBV18 and TRBJ2-7; D unclear. CDR3 length equals 11 residues. Germline CDR1 KGHSH, CDR2 LQKENI. V was pared by 2 bases and J by 6 bases, with 5 bases between. This CDR3 reads CASSPRSEQYF. The DNA for the CDR3 is TGTGCCAGCTCACCAAGGTCCGAGCAGTACTTC. Full variable domain (rest looked up from reference TRBV18 and TRBJ2-7): NAGVMQNPRHLVRRRGQEARLRCSPMKGHSHVYWYRQLPEEGLKFMVYLQKENIIDESGMPKERFSAEFPKEGPSILRIQQVVRGDSAAYFCASSPRSEQYFGPGTRLTVT.

The chain links TRBV7-9 to TRBJ2-5, with 7 bases that match TRBD1. Germline assignment: CDR1 SEHNR and CDR2 FQNEAQ (reference sequence). V shed 4 bases, J shed 9 bases, and the junction held 11 bases outside the gene matches. CDR3 size: 14 residues. CDR3: CASSSLGGRRAQYF. CDR3 nucleotide sequence: TGTGCCAGCAGCTCTCTAGGGGGCCGGCGGGCCCAGTACTTC.

Ten or more counts support this clonotype. One junction end disagrees with the germline gene, perhaps due to a read error. The rearrangement joins TRBV5-1 to TRBJ2-3; maybe TRBD1 (6 bases). The CDR3 is 12 amino acids. Germline CDR1 is SGHRS and CDR2 is YFSETQ. The CDR3 here is CASRGNTDTQYF. The CDR3 nucleotides are TGTGCCAGCAGGGGAAACACAGATACGCAGTATTTT. Full variable domain (remainder filled in from reference TRBV5-1 and TRBJ2-3): KAGVTQTPRYLIKTRGQQVTLSCSPISGHRSVSWYQQTPGQGLQFLFEYFSETQRNKGNFPGRFSGRQFSNSRSEMNVSTLELGDSALYLCASRGNTDTQYFGPGTRLTVL.

The chain carries TRBV20-1 and TRBJ2-7; D may be TRBD2 (5 bases). Germline V gene sequence: CDR1 DFQATT, CDR2 SNEGSKA (reference sequence). V lost 7 bases to trimming and J lost 6 bases, with 10 bases between them. CDR3 length equals 10 residues. CDR3 sequence reads: CSGIGSEQYF. The CDR3 DNA is TGCAGTGGGATAGGGAGCGAGCAGTACTTC.

The gene calls are TRBV9 and TRBJ2-7, with 9 nucleotides matching TRBD2. V was pared by 2 bases and J by 0 bases, with 3 bases of the junction left unmatched. The CDR3 sequence is 15 residues long. Looked up from germline, CDR1 is SGDLS and CDR2 is YYNGEE. The CDR3 reads CASSVGLAGSYEQYF. CDR3 coding DNA: TGTGCCAGCAGCGTGGGACTAGCCGGCTCCTACGAGCAGTACTTC.